This record covers a single TCR beta chain. Its antigen is unidentified. These data are taken from a study of identical twins. Study-level findings and limits: Fewer insertions were carried by abundant cord blood beta clonotypes, but none was seen in memory repertoires.

V was pared by 2 bases and J by 0 bases, with 10 bases between. CDR1 and CDR2 (germline): LGHNA, YSLEER. This CDR3 has 15 amino acids. A universal primer site was added by template switching, and unique molecular identifiers were carried by the cDNA. TCRdb reprocessed the 5' RACE reads via MiXCR and lists one record per CDR3 protein. The table records around 500,000 distinct CDR3 sequences, approximately 15% of them present only once. This same sample was also taken into another study, of yellow fever vaccine responses in identical twins.

Material for sequencing was CD4+ T cells sorted from blood. The chain has TRBV4-3 and TRBJ1-2; D call uncertain. This TCR was sampled from a woman aged 18-35 years in good health. The CDR3 reads CASSQIGATNYGYTF. CDR3 sequence (DNA): TGCGCCAGCAGCCAAATTGGAGCAACTAACTATGGCTACACCTTC.